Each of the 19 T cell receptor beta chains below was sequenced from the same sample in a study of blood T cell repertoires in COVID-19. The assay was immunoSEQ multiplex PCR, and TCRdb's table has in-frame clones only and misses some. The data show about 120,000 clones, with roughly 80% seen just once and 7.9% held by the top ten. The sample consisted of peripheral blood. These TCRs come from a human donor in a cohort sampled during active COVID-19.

CDR3 residues: CASSYRDRLYSPLHF. Written as DNA, the CDR3 is TGTGCCAGCAGCTACCGGGACAGACTTTATTCACCCCTCCACTTT. The chain recombines TRBV6-5 with TRBJ1-6; 7 positions agree with TRBD1. Germline V CDR1 and CDR2: MNHEY, SVGAGI. V shed 6 bases and J 8 bases; nucleotides not matched to a gene: 10. This CDR3 spans 15 amino acids.

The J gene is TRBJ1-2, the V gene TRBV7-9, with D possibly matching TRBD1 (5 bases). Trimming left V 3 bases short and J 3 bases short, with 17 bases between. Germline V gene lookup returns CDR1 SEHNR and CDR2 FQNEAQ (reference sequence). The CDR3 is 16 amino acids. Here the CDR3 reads CASSFLKRGSDYGYTF. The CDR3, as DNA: TGTGCCAGCAGCTTTTTAAAAAGGGGCTCCGACTATGGCTACACCTTC.

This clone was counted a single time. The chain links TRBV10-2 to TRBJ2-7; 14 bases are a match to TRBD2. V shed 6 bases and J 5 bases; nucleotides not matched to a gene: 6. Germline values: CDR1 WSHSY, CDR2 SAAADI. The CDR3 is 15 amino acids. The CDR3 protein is CASRVTSGRDHEQYF. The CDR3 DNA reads TGCGCCAGCAGGGTGACTAGCGGGAGGGATCACGAGCAGTACTTC.

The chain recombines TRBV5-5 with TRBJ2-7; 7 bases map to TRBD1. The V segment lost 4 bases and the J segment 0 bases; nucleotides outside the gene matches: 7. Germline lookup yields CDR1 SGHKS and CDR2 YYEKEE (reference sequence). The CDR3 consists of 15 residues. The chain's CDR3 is CASSLGQSSSYEQYF. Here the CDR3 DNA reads TGTGCCAGCAGCCTGGGACAGTCGAGCTCCTACGAGCAGTACTTC.

The CDR3 here is CASSLGAGAMNTEAFF. CDR3 DNA sequence: TGTGCCAGCAGCTTAGGGGCAGGGGCGATGAACACTGAAGCTTTCTTT. The rearrangement links TRBV7-9 to TRBJ1-1; D might be TRBD1 (6 bases). There are 16 residues in the CDR3. Trimming took 1 base from V and 0 from J, leaving 12 bases between them. Germline CDR1 and CDR2: SEHNR and FQNEAQ (reference sequence).

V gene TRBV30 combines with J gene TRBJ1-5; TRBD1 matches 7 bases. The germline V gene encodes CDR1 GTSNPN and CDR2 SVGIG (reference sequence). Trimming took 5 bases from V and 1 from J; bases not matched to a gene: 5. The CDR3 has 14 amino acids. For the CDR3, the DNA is TGTGCCTGGGCGAGACAGGGCAGCAATCAGCCCCAGCATTTT. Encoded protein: CAWARQGSNQPQHF.

CDR3 region: CASSGSAGGVRDTQYF. CDR3 nucleotides: TGCGCCAGCAGCGGATCAGCGGGAGGGGTAAGGGATACGCAGTATTTT. The chain couples TRBV5-1 to TRBJ2-3, with 10 bases identical to TRBD2. CDR3 length: 16 amino acids. Looked up from germline, CDR1 is SGHRS and CDR2 is YFSETQ. With V trimmed by 4 bases and J by 6 bases, 11 bases remained unmatched.

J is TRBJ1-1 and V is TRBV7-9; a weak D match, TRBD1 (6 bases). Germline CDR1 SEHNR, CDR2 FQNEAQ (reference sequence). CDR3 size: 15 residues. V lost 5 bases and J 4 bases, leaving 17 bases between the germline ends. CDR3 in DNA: TGTGCCAGCAGCCCCCTTACAGGGATCGGCACTGAAGCTTTCTTT. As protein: CASSPLTGIGTEAFF.

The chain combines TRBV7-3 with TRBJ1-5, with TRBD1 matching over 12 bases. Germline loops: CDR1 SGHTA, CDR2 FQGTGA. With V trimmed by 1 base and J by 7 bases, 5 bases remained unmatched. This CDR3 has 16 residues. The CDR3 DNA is TGTGCCAGCAGCTTAAGGAAGGGGACAGGGGGCCAGCCCCAGCATTTT. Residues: CASSLRKGTGGQPQHF.

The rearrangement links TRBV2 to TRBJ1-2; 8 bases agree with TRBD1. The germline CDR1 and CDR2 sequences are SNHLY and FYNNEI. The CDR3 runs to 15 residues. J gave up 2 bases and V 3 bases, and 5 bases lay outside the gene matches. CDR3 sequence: CASSESQGANYGYTF. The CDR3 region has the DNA TGTGCCAGCAGTGAGTCCCAGGGGGCGAACTATGGCTACACCTTC.

The chain's CDR3 is CASSQDDSYNQPQHF. The CDR3 region has the DNA TGCGCCAGCAGCCAAGATGACAGTTACAATCAGCCCCAGCATTTT. V gene TRBV4-1 combines with J gene TRBJ1-5, with TRBD1 as a possible D gene (5 bases). CDR3 size: 15 residues. V was clipped by 0 bases and J by 3 bases, with 9 bases between them. Germline-derived CDR1 and CDR2 are MGHRA and YSYEKL.

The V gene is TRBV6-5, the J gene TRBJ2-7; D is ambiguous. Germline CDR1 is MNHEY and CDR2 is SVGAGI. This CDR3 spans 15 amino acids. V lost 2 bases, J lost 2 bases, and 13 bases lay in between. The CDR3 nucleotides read TGTGCCAGCAGTTACCCCACGGGTTCTACCTACGAGCAGTACTTC. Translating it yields CASSYPTGSTYEQYF.

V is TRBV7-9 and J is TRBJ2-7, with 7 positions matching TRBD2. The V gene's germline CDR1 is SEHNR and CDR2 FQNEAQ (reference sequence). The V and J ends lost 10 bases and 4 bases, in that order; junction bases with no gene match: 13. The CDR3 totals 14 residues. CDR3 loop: CATRGSGSGYEQYF. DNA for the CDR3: TGTGCCACTCGGGGTAGCGGGTCGGGTTACGAGCAGTACTTC.

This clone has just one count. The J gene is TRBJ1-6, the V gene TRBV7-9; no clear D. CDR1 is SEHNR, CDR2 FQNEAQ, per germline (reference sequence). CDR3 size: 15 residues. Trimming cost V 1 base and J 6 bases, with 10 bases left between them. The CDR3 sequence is CASSLGRGFNSPLHF. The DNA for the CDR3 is TGTGCCAGCAGCTTAGGCCGCGGGTTTAATTCACCCCTCCACTTT.

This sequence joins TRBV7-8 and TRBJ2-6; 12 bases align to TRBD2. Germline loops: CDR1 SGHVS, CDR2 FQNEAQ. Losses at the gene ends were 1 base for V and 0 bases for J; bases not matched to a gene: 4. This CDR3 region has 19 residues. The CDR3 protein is CASSLVPGLAGSGANVLTF. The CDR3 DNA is TGTGCCAGCAGCTTAGTCCCGGGACTAGCGGGCTCTGGGGCCAACGTCCTGACTTTC.

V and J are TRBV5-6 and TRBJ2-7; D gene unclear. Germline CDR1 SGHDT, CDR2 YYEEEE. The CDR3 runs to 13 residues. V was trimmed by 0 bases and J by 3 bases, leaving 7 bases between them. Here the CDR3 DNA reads TGTGCCAGCAGCTTGGGGCGGAGCTACGAGCAGTACTTC. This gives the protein CASSLGRSYEQYF.

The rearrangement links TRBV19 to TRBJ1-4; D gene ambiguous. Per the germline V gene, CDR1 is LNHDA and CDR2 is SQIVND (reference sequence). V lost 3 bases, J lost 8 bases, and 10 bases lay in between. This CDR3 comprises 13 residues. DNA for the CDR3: TGTGCCAGTAGTATGGCGGGCGGCGAAAAACTGTTTTTT. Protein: CASSMAGGEKLFF.

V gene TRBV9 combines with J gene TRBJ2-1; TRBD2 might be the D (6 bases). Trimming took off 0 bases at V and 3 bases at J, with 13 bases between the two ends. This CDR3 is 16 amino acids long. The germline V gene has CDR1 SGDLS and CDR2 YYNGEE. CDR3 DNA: TGTGCCAGCAGCGTAGGAGGCGGGGAAATCTACAATGAGCAGTTCTTC. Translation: CASSVGGGEIYNEQFF.

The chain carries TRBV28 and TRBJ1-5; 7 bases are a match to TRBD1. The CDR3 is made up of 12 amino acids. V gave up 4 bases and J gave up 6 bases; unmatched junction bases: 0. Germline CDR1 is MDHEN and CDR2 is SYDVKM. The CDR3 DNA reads TGTGCCAGCAGTTCAGGGGGTCAGCCCCAGCATTTT. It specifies CASSSGGQPQHF. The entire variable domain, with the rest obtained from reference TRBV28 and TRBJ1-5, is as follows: DVKVTQSSRYLVKRTGEKVFLECVQDMDHENMFWYRQDPGLGLRLIYFSYDVKMKEKGDIPEGYSVSREKKERFSLILESASTNQTSMYLCASSSGGQPQHFGDGTRLSIL.